This section outlines one T cell receptor (beta chain) sequence together with its context. These data come from a study of blood T cell repertoires in COVID-19. Per the original data handling: Scientists estimated how many nucleated cells there were by amplifying reference gene primers. Assay: immunoSEQ multiplex PCR; the TCRdb copy retains only in-frame clones and omits some. V, J and clone size reflect that table, while D and trimming were determined from the DNA. The table records 250,000 or so clones, approximately 89% of them present only once. The CDR3 totals 15 residues. V lost 5 bases, J lost 7 bases, and 10 bases stayed unmatched. Germline CDR1 reads SEHNR; CDR2 reads FQNEAQ (reference sequence).

The source material was peripheral blood. This receptor was obtained from a man between 35 and 55 years old with active or convalescent COVID-19. The chain has TRBV7-9 and TRBJ1-2; 10 nucleotides align to TRBD1. This CDR3 reads CASSAWDRGGSGYTF. CDR3 sequence (DNA): TGTGCCAGCAGCGCGTGGGACAGGGGAGGTTCTGGCTACACCTTC.